This T cell receptor beta chain was identified during a study of blood T cell repertoires in COVID-19 (dated by TCRdb to about 2020). In terms of the full investigation: Samples covering the acute and convalescent phases of COVID-19 were provided by collaborators in the United States, Italy and Spain. Where available, HLA class I and class II types were obtained from metadata supplied by the sample provider rather than from assay-based typing. Deeply sampled blood TCRbeta repertoires from subjects exposed to, actively infected with, or recovered from COVID-19 were included in the dataset. The repertoires were released in a freely available public database meant as a resource for research on the immune response to SARS-CoV-2. Samples were obtained from the ongoing ImmuneRACE study (first 160 participants) and from approximately 1,200 subjects provided by 6 global collaborators. Sample metadata almost always included a de-identified subject ID, COVID-19 status, age in years and sex. The prospective study material was composed of cDNA or gDNA derived from T cells, B-cell-depleted T cells, or PBMCs.

A note on this clone: What antigen it recognizes has not been identified. No base-level quality is on record; no much larger clone is a single base apart.

The immunoSEQ Assay, a bias-controlled multiplex PCR, was used to amplify TCRbeta CDR3 regions from genomic DNA. From the authors' description of their analysis: Within the assay, amplification of reference gene primers was used to estimate how many nucleated cells each sample contained. To quantify the absolute abundance of each unique TCRbeta CDR3 rearrangement, sequence reads were collapsed and filtered. Productive Simpson clonality was computed per sample as the square root of Simpson's diversity index over productive rearrangements. Drawn from immuneACCESS, this table holds only the in-frame rearrangements with V and J called that TCRdb kept. Clones are partly lost; checked studies trace under half to an unresolved V gene and leave the rest unexplained. That table gives V, J and clone size, and the DNA gave D and trimming. Counted in this sample were over 130,000 clones; over 80% of them appeared once. Over 9.5% of the sample is in the top ten clones.

Broad study findings and their caveats: How much clinical and demographic metadata was included differed by source and by participant, and the metadata was provided uncurated.

The cysteine opens and the phenylalanine closes a CDR3 of 13 amino acids. Just CDR3 DNA is preserved here, 39 bases in frame from base 1. The germline V gene (reference sequence) specifies SEHNR as CDR1 and FQNEAQ as CDR2. V is clipped by 7 bases and J by 2 bases, and the sequence between their germline boundaries is 11 bases long. The collaborating institutions used their own protocols to collect whole blood in K2EDTA tubes. For TCRbeta analysis, collaborators shipped samples in one of three forms: frozen whole blood, isolated PBMCs, or DNA extracted from either of those sample types. The sequence was collected from a man between 60 and 75 years old with active or convalescent COVID-19. The chain uses TRBV7-9 and TRBJ2-5; TRBD1 could be the D gene, as 5 bases match. The specimen sequenced was peripheral blood. The nucleotide sequence is TGTGCCAGCATTCAATCAGGGCAAGAGACCCAGTACTTC. It encodes CASIQSGQETQYF.